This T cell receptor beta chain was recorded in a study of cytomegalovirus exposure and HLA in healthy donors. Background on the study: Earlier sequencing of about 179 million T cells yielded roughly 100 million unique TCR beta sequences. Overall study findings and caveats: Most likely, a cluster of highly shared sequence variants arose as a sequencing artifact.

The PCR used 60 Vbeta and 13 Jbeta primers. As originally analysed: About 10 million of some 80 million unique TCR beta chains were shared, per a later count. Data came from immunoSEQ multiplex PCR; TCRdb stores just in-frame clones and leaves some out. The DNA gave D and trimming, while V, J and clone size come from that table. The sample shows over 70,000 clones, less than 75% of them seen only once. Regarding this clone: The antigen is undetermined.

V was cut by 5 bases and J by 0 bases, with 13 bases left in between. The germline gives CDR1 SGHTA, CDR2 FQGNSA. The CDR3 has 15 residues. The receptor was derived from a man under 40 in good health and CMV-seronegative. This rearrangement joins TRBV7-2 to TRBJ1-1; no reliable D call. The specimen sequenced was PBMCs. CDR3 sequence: CASSPPPGMNTEAFF. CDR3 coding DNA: TGTGCCAGCAGCCCCCCTCCAGGAATGAACACTGAAGCTTTCTTT.